The present T cell receptor beta chain was sequenced within a study of control samples from healthy donors and cancer patients. The repertoire was sequenced with immunoSEQ multiplex PCR; TCRdb's copy has only in-frame clones and lacks some. The table includes some 130,000 clones, approximately 88% detected once. Source material: blood. The clonotype originates from a middle-aged man in good health.

The CDR3 nucleotides read TGTGCCAGCAGGGGGGATATCAAAAACATTCAGTACTTC. This codes for CASRGDIKNIQYF. This chain uses TRBV25-1 with TRBJ2-4, with D perhaps assigned TRBD1 or TRBD2 (5 bases each). The V gene's germline CDR1 is MGHDK and CDR2 SYGVNS. There are 13 residues in the CDR3. Between the trimmed V and J ends, which lost 6 bases and 3 bases, there was a span of 9 bases.